This T cell receptor (beta chain) was documented in a study of vaccination and CD4 T cells after COVID-19. This CDR3 is 17 amino acids long. Germline loops: CDR1 DFQATT, CDR2 SNEGSKA (reference sequence). V was shortened by 6 bases and J by 5 bases, with 29 bases between the two germline ends. The assay that was used to sequence DNA from cultured CD4+ T cells was the Oncomine TCR Beta short-read assay. TCRdb itself ran the PCR reads through MiXCR, one entry per CDR3 protein. The sample includes about 19,000 distinct CDR3 sequences, about 56% seen only once; the top ten take approximately 10%. Treatment specified: approximately nine-day PBMC culture with coronavirus spike peptide pools or control peptides (ViraFEST assay). Concerning this clonotype itself: Antigen specificity is unknown.

This clonotype was sampled from a human donor who had recovered from COVID-19. This sequence joins TRBV20-1 and TRBJ2-7; a weak D match, TRBD1 (6 bases). Sequencing was done on a sample of CD4+ T cells from blood, cultured in vitro. CDR3 sequence: CSADSIGTFFGAHEQYF. CDR3 DNA: TGCAGTGCCGACTCGATTGGGACATTTTTTGGGGCCCACGAGCAGTACTTC.